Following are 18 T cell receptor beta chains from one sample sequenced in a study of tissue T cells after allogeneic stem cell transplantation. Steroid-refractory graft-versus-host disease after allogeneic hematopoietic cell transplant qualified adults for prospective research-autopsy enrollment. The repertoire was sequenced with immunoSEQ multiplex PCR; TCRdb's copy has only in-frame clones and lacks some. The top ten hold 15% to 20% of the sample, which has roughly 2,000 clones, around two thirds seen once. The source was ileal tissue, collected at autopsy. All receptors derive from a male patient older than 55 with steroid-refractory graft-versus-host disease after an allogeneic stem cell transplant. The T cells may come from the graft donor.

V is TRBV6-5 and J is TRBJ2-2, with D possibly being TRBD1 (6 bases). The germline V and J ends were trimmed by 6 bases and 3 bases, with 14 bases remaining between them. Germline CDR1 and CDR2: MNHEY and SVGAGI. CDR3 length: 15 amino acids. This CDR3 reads CASSGTGSYTGELFF. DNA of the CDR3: TGTGCCAGCAGCGGTACAGGGAGTTACACCGGGGAGCTGTTTTTT.

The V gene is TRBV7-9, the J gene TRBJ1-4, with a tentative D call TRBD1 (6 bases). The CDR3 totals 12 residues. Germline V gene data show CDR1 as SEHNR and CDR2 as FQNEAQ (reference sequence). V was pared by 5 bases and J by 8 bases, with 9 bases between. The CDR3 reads CASSRTEEKLFF. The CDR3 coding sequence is TGTGCCAGCAGCCGGACAGAGGAAAAACTGTTTTTT.

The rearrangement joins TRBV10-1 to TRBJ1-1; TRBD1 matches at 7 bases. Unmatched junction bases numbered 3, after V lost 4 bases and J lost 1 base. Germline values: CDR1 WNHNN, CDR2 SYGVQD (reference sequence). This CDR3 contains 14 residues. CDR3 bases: TGCGCCAGCAGTGTAGGGGGCCCGAACACTGAAGCTTTCTTT. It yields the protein CASSVGGPNTEAFF.

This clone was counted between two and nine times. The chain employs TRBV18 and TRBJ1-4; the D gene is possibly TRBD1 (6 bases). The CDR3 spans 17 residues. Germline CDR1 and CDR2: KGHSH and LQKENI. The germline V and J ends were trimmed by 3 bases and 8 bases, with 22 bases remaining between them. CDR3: CASSPTAGAGENEKLFF. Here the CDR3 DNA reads TGTGCCAGCTCACCGACGGCCGGGGCAGGGGAGAACGAAAAACTGTTTTTT.

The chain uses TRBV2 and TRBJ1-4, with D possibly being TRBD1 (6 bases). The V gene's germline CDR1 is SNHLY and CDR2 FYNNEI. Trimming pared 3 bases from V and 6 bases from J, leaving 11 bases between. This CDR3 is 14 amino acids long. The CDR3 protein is CASSERGADEKLFF. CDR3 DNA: TGTGCCAGCAGTGAGAGGGGGGCTGATGAAAAACTGTTTTTT.

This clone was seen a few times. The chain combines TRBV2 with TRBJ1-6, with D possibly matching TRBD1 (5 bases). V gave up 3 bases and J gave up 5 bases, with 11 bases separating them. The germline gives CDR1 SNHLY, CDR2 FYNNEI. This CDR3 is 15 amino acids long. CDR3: CASSEWGHHNSPLHF. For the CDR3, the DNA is TGTGCCAGCAGTGAGTGGGGCCACCATAATTCACCCCTCCACTTT.

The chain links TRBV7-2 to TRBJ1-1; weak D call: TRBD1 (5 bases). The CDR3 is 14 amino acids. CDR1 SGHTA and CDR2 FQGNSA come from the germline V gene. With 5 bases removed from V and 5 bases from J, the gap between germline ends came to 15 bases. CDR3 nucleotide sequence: TGTGCCAGCAGCGAAAAATGGGGGATTACTGAAGCTTTCTTT. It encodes CASSEKWGITEAFF. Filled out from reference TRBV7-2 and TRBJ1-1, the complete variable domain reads GAGVSQSPSNKVTEKGKDVELRCDPISGHTALYWYRQSLGQGLEFLIYFQGNSAPDKSGLPSDRFSAERTGGSVSTLTIQRTQQEDSAVYLCASSEKWGITEAFFGQGTRLTVV.

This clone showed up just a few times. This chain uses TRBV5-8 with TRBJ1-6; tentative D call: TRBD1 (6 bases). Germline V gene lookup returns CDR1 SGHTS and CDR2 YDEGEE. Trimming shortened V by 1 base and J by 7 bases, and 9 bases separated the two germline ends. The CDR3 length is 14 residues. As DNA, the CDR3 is TGTGCCAGCAGCTTGAAAGGGGGAAATTCACCCCTCCACTTT. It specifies CASSLKGGNSPLHF.

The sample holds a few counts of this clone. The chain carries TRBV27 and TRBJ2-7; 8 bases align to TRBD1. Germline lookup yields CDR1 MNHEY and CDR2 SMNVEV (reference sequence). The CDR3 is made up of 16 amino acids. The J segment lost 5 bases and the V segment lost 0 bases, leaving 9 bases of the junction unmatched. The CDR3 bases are TGTGCCAGCAGTTTATCGTTCGGACAGGGTAGCCACGAGCAGTACTTC. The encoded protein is CASSLSFGQGSHEQYF.

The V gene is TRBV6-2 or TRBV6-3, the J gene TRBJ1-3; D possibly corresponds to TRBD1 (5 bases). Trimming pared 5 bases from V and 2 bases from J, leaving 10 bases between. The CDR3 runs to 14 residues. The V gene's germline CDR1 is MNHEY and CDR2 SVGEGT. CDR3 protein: CASSHPGTGNTIYF. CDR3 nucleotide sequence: TGTGCCAGCAGTCATCCAGGGACTGGAAACACCATATATTTT.

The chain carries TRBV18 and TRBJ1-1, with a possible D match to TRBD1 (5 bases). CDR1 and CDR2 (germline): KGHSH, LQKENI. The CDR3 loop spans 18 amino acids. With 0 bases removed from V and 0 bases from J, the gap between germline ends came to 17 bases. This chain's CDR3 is CASSPPGGRSGLNTEAFF. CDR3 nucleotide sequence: TGTGCCAGCTCACCACCGGGGGGGAGGAGTGGGTTGAACACTGAAGCTTTCTTT.

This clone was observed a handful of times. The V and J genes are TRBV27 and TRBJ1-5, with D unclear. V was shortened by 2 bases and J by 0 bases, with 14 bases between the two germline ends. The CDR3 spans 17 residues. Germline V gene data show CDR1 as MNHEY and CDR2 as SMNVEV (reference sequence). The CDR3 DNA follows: TGTGCCAGCAGTTTAGGATCTCCCCGATATAGCAATCAGCCCCAGCATTTT. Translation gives CASSLGSPRYSNQPQHF.

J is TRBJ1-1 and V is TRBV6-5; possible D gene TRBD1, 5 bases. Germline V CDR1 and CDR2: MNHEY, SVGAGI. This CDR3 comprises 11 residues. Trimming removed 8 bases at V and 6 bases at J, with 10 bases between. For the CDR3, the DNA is TGTGCCAGCTGGGGGACGGCTGAAGCTTTCTTT. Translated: CASWGTAEAFF.

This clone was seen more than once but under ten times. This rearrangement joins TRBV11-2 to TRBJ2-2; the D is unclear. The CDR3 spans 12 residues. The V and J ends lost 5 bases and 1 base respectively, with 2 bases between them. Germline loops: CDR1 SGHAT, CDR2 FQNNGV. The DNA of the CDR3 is TGTGCCAGCAGCGTGAACACCGGGGAGCTGTTTTTT. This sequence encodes CASSVNTGELFF.

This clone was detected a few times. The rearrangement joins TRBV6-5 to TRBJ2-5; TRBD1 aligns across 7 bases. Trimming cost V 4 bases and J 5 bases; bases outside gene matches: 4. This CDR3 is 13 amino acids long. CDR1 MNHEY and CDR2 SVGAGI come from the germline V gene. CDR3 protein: CASSFRDSETQYF. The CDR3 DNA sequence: TGTGCCAGCAGTTTCCGGGACAGCGAGACCCAGTACTTC.

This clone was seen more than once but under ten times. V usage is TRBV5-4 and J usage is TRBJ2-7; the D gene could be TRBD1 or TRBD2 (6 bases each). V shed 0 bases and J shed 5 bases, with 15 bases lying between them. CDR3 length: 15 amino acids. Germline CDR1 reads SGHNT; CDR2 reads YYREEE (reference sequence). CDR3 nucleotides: TGTGCCAGCAGCTTGGAAGGCAGGGGCGGGAACGAGCAGTACTTC. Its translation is CASSLEGRGGNEQYF.

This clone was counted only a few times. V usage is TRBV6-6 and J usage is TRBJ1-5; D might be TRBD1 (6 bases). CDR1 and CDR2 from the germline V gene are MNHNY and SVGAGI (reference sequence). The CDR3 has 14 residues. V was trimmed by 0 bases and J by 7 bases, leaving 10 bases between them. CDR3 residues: CASSYSRGQQPQHF. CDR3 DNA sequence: TGTGCCAGCAGTTACTCCAGGGGCCAGCAGCCCCAGCATTTT.

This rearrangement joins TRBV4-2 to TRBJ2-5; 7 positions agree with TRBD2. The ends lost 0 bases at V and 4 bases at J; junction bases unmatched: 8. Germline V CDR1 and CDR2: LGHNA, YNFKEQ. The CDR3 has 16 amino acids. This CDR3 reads CASSQDRGGEGETQYF. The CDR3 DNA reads TGTGCCAGCAGCCAAGATCGGGGCGGGGAGGGAGAGACCCAGTACTTC.